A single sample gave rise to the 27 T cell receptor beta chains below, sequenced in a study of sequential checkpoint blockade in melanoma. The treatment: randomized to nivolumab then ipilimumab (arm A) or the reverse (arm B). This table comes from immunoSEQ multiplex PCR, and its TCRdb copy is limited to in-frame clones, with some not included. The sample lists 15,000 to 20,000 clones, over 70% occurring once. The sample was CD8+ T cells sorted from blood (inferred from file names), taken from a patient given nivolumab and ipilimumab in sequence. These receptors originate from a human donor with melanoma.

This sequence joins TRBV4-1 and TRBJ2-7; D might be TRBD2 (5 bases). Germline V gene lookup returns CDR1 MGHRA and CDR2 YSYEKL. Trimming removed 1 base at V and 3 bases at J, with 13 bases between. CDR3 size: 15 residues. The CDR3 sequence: CASSQVSLEGYEQYF. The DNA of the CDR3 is TGCGCCAGCAGCCAAGTAAGCCTCGAGGGCTACGAGCAGTACTTC.

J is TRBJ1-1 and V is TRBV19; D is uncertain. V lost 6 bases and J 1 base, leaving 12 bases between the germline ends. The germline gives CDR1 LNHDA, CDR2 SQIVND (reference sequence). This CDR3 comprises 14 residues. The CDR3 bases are TGTGCCAGTAGCCTGGCGACAAAGAACACTGAAGCTTTCTTT. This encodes CASSLATKNTEAFF.

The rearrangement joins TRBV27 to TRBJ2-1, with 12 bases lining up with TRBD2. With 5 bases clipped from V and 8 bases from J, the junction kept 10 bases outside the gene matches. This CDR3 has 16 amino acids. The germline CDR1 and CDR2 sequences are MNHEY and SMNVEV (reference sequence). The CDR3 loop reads CASSIRTSGIGDEQFF. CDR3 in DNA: TGTGCCAGCAGTATCCGGACTAGCGGGATTGGGGATGAGCAGTTCTTC.

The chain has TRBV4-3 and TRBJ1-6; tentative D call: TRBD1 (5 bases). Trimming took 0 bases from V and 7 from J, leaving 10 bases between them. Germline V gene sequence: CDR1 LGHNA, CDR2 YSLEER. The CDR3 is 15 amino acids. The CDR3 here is CASSQDLGRNSPLHF. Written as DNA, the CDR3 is TGCGCCAGCAGCCAAGATCTGGGGCGGAATTCACCCCTCCACTTT.

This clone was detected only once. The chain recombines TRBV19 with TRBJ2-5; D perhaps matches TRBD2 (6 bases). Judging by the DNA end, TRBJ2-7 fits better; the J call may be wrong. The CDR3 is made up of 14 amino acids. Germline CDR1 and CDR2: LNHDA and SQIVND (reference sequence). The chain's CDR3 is CASRISGLSYEQYF. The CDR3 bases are TGTGCCAGTAGAATTAGCGGTCTCTCCTACGAGCAGTACTTC.

In nucleotides, the CDR3 is TGTGCCAGCAGAGGACAGGGGGCGAACACTGAAGCTTTCTTT. Translated, it gives CASRGQGANTEAFF. The chain couples TRBV6-6 to TRBJ1-1, with 11 bases matching TRBD1. The germline CDR1 and CDR2 sequences are MNHNY and SVGAGI (reference sequence). This CDR3 comprises 14 residues. V was pared by 6 bases and J by 1 base, with 1 base of the junction left unmatched.

The CDR3 nucleotides are TGTGCCAGCAGTTACGCTCCCTCGACTAGCGGGGGTGATGAGCAGTTCTTC. It is translated as CASSYAPSTSGGDEQFF. This sequence joins TRBV27 and TRBJ2-1, with 12 bases lining up with TRBD2. The CDR3 loop spans 17 amino acids. Per the germline V gene, CDR1 is MNHEY and CDR2 is SMNVEV (reference sequence). V dropped 4 bases and J dropped 8; count of bases not matched to a gene: 12.

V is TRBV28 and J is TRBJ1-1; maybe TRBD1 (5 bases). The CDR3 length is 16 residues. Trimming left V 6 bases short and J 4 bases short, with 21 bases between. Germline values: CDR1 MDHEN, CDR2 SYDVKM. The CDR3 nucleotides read TGTGCCAGCAGCCCAGGGCAGGGAGGATTAGTCACTGAAGCTTTCTTT. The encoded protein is CASSPGQGGLVTEAFF.

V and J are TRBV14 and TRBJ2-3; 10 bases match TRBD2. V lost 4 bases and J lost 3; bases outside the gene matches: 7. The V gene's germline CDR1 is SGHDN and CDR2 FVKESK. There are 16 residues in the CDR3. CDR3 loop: CASSLLAGSGTDTQYF. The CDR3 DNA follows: TGTGCCAGCAGCCTACTAGCGGGATCCGGTACAGATACGCAGTATTTT.

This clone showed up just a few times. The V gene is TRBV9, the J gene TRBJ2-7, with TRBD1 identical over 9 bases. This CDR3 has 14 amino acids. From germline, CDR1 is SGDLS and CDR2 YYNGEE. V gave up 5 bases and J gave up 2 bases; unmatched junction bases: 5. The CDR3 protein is CASSTWTGAYEQYF. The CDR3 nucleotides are TGTGCCAGCAGTACGTGGACAGGGGCCTACGAGCAGTACTTC.

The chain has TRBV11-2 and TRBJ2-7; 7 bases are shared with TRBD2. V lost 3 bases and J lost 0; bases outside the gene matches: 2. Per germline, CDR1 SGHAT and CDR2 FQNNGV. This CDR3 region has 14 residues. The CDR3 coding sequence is TGTGCCAGCAGCTTTGGGACTACCTCCTACGAGCAGTACTTC. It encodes CASSFGTTSYEQYF.

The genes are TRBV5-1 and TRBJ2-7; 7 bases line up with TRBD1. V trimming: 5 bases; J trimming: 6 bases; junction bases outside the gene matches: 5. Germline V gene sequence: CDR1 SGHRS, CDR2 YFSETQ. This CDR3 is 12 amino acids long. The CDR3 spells CASSKGAGEQYF. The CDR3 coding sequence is TGCGCCAGCAGTAAGGGGGCTGGCGAGCAGTACTTC.

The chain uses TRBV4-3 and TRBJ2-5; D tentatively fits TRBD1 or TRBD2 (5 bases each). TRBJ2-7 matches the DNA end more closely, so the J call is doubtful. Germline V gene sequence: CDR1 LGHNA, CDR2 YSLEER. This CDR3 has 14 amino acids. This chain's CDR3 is CASSQDGGSYEQYF. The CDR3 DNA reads TGCGCCAGCAGCCAAGATGGGGGCTCCTACGAGCAGTACTTC.

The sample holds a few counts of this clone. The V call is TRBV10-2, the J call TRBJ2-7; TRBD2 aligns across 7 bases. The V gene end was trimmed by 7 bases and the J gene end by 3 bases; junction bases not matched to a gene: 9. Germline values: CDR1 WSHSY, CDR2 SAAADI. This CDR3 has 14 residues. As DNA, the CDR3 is TGCGCCAGCACTTCTAGCGGAGCCTACTACGAGCAGTACTTC. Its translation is CASTSSGAYYEQYF.

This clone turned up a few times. The CDR3: CASSRDTSTNEKLFF. For the CDR3, the DNA is TGCGCCAGCAGCCGGGACACCTCAACTAATGAAAAACTGTTTTTT. This chain uses TRBV4-3 with TRBJ1-4, with a weak D call TRBD1 (6 bases). V lost 4 bases and J lost 0, with 9 bases in between. Germline-derived CDR1 and CDR2 are LGHNA and YSLEER. The CDR3 extends over 15 amino acids.

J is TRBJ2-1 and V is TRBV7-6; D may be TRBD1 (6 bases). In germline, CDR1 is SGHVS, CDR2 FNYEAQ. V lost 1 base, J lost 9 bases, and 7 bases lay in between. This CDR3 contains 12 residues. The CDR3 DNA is TGTGCCAGCAGCTTAGGAGGGGGTGAGCAGTTCTTC. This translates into CASSLGGGEQFF.

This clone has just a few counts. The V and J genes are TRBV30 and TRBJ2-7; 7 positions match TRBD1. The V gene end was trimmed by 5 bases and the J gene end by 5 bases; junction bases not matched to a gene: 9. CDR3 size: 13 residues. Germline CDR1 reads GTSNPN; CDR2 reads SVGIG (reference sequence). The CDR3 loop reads CAWHTGALDEQYF. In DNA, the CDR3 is TGTGCCTGGCACACAGGGGCTCTAGACGAGCAGTACTTC.

CDR3 loop: CASSPQGGSDYGYTF. The CDR3, as DNA: TGTGCCAGCAGCCCTCAGGGGGGATCGGACTATGGCTACACCTTC. The V call is TRBV7-3, the J call TRBJ1-2; 7 bases align to TRBD1. CDR3 size: 15 residues. The germline gives CDR1 SGHTA, CDR2 FQGTGA. V was clipped by 5 bases and J by 3 bases; unmatched bases: 9.

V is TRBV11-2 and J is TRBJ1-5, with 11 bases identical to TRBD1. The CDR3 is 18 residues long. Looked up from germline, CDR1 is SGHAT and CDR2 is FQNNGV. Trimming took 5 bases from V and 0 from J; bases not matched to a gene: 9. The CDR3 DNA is TGTGCCAGCAGCGCCGGGACAGGGGGATCTTATAGCAATCAGCCCCAGCATTTT. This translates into CASSAGTGGSYSNQPQHF.

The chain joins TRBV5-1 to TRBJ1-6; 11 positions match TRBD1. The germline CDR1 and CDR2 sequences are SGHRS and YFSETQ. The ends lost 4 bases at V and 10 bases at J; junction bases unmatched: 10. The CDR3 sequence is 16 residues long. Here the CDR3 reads CASSHLGQGAESPLHF. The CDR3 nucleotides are TGCGCCAGCAGCCATCTTGGACAGGGGGCAGAATCACCCCTCCACTTT.

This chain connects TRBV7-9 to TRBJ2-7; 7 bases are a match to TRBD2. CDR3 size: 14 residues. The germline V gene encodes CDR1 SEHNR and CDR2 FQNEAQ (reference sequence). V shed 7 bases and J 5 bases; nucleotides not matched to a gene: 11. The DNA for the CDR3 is TGTGCCAGCACCCAAGGGGCGGGAGACCACGAGCAGTACTTC. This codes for CASTQGAGDHEQYF.

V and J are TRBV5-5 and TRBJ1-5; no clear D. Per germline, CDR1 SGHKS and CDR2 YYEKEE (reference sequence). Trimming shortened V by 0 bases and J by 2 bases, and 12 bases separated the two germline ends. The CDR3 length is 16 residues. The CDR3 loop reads CASSLDADTGNQPQHF. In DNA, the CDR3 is TGTGCCAGCAGCTTGGACGCCGATACGGGCAATCAGCCCCAGCATTTT.

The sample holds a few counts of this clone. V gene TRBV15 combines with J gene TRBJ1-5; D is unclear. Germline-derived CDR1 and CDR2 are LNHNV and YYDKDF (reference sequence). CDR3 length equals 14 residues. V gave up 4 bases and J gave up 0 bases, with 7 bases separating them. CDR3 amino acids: CATSTGYSNQPQHF. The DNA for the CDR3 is TGTGCCACCAGCACAGGATATAGCAATCAGCCCCAGCATTTT.

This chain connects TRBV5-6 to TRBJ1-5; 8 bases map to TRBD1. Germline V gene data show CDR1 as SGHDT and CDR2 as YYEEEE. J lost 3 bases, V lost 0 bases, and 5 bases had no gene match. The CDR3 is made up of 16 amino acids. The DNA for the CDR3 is TGTGCCAGCAGCTTGGCAGGGGGCGCTTTCAATCAGCCCCAGCATTTT. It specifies CASSLAGGAFNQPQHF.

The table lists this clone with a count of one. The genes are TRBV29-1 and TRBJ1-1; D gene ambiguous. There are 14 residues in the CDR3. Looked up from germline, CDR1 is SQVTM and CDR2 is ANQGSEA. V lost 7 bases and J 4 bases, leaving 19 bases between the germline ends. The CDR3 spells CSEVDARSSTEAFF. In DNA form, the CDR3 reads TGCAGCGAGGTAGACGCCCGGAGTAGCACTGAAGCTTTCTTT.

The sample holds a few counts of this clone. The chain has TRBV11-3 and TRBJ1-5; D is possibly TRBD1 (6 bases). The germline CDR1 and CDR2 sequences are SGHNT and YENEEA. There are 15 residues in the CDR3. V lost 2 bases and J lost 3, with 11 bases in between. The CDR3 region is CASSLLGQNNQPQHF. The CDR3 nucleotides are TGTGCCAGCAGCTTACTAGGACAGAACAATCAGCCCCAGCATTTT.

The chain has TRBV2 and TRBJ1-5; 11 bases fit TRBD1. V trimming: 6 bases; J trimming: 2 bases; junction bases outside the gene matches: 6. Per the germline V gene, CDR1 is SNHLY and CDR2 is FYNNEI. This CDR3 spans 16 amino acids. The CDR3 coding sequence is TGTGCCAGCAGGAGACCGGGACAGGGGGGCAATCAGCCCCAGCATTTT. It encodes CASRRPGQGGNQPQHF.